Presented here are 27 T cell receptor beta chains from one specimen sequenced in a study of T cell repertoires in cytomegalovirus infection. In TCRdb, the reads were re-called with MiXCR into one record per CDR3 protein. There are around 320,000 distinct CDR3 sequences in the sample; over 7.5% occur only once, and around 4% lies in the top ten. The material sequenced was PBMCs. The origin of the receptors is a human donor in good health (CMV status not recorded). Some clones in this sample may be carry-over from other donors' samples.

V usage is TRBV6-1 and J usage is TRBJ2-6; unclear D gene. V was trimmed by 5 bases and J by 4 bases, leaving 12 bases between them. Per the germline V gene, CDR1 is MNHNS and CDR2 is SASEGT. The CDR3 extends over 15 amino acids. Here the CDR3 DNA reads TGTGCCAGCAGTTATGAGTTCGGGGGGGCCAACGTCCTGACTTTC. This translates into CASSYEFGGANVLTF.

This clonotype was observed a few times. This chain links TRBV12-3 or TRBV12-4 with TRBJ2-1, with TRBD2 matching over 14 bases. Trimming cost V 8 bases and J 7 bases; bases outside gene matches: 7. This CDR3 is built from 15 residues. The CDR3 region has the DNA TGTGCCAGCTTTCCCGGACTAGCGGGGGGAAATGAGCAGTTCTTC. It yields the protein CASFPGLAGGNEQFF.

This clonotype was counted between two and nine times. The rearrangement joins TRBV28 to TRBJ1-1; 8 bases map to TRBD1. CDR3 length: 15 amino acids. The ends lost 3 bases at V and 7 bases at J; junction bases unmatched: 10. Germline CDR1 and CDR2: MDHEN and SYDVKM. Written as DNA, the CDR3 is TGTGCCAGCAGTTTGTCGGCAGGGGGCAAAAGTGAAGCTTTCTTT. This encodes CASSLSAGGKSEAFF.

This clonotype was seen more than once but under ten times. V is TRBV20-1 and J is TRBJ1-6, with 9 bases lining up with TRBD1. There are 15 residues in the CDR3. With V trimmed by 3 bases and J by 8 bases, 8 bases remained unmatched. Per the germline V gene, CDR1 is DFQATT and CDR2 is SNEGSKA (reference sequence). CDR3: CSARGGQGRDSPLHF. The DNA of the CDR3 is TGCAGTGCTAGGGGGGGACAGGGAAGGGATTCACCCCTCCACTTT.

This clonotype was seen repeatedly, ten times or more. The chain recombines TRBV28 with TRBJ2-1, with 13 bases matching TRBD2. Germline trimming cut 0 bases from V and 7 bases from J; bases unmatched to any gene: 6. Per the germline V gene, CDR1 is MDHEN and CDR2 is SYDVKM. The CDR3 is made up of 17 amino acids. Here the CDR3 DNA reads TGTGCCAGCAGTTTATGGAGGACTAGCGGGAGTGGTAATGAGCAGTTCTTC. Protein sequence: CASSLWRTSGSGNEQFF.

This clonotype was counted a few times. The rearrangement joins TRBV20-1 to TRBJ2-7, with D perhaps TRBD1 (5 bases). The CDR3 is 13 amino acids. Germline V gene data show CDR1 as DFQATT and CDR2 as SNEGSKA (reference sequence). With 4 bases removed from V and 1 base from J, the gap between germline ends came to 11 bases. CDR3: CSATRGMSYEQYF. The CDR3 DNA sequence: TGCAGTGCTACAAGGGGAATGTCCTACGAGCAGTACTTC.

In this sample, this clonotype turned up a few times. This chain uses TRBV5-6 with TRBJ1-6; tentatively, D is TRBD1 (6 bases). Germline V lookup: CDR1 SGHDT, CDR2 YYEEEE. The CDR3 runs 14 residues. Between the trimmed V and J ends, which lost 4 bases and 9 bases, there was a span of 14 bases. CDR3 region: CASSKQGRSSPLHF. CDR3 bases: TGTGCCAGCAGCAAACAGGGAAGAAGTTCACCCCTCCACTTT.

This clonotype was observed at least ten times. The J gene is TRBJ2-7, the V gene TRBV6-2 or TRBV6-3, with 8 positions matching TRBD2. Germline V gene data show CDR1 as MNHEY and CDR2 as SVGEGT. With 5 bases clipped from V and 3 bases from J, the junction kept 9 bases outside the gene matches. CDR3 length: 15 amino acids. The CDR3 protein is CASSPSGTSIYEQYF. The CDR3 region has the DNA TGTGCCAGCAGTCCCTCCGGGACTAGTATCTACGAGCAGTACTTC.

This clonotype came up a few times. The genes are TRBV6-5 and TRBJ1-2; 7 positions agree with TRBD1. The CDR3 runs to 14 residues. The J segment lost 2 bases and the V segment lost 0 bases, leaving 0 bases of the junction unmatched. The germline gives CDR1 MNHEY, CDR2 SVGAGI. DNA of the CDR3: TGTGCCAGCAGTTACTCGGGACAGAACTATGGCTACACCTTC. This translates into CASSYSGQNYGYTF.

A few counts support this clonotype. The chain combines TRBV7-6 with TRBJ1-3; unclear D gene. Germline CDR1 SGHVS, CDR2 FNYEAQ. The CDR3 is made up of 14 amino acids. V lost 1 base and J lost 2, with 6 bases in between. Here the CDR3 DNA reads TGTGCCAGCAGCTTAGTTCCTACTGGAAACACCATATATTTT. It specifies CASSLVPTGNTIYF.

This clonotype was seen at least ten times. The V call is TRBV20-1, the J call TRBJ1-6; D not certain. CDR3 length: 15 residues. Trimming removed 0 bases from V and 6 bases from J, with 12 bases in between. The V gene's germline CDR1 is DFQATT and CDR2 SNEGSKA (reference sequence). This chain's CDR3 is CSARDLKILNSPLHF. The CDR3 DNA reads TGCAGTGCTAGAGATCTAAAGATCCTTAATTCACCCCTCCACTTT.

J is TRBJ2-2 and V is TRBV30, with D unresolved. V lost 4 bases and J lost 4, with 10 bases in between. Germline CDR1 reads GTSNPN; CDR2 reads SVGIG (reference sequence). The CDR3 loop spans 13 amino acids. CDR3 residues: CAWNTLGTGELFF. CDR3 in DNA: TGTGCCTGGAATACGCTTGGCACCGGGGAGCTGTTTTTT.

This clonotype has at least ten counts. The genes are TRBV6-2 or TRBV6-3 and TRBJ2-7; 10 nucleotides align to TRBD2. The CDR3 consists of 16 residues. V shed 6 bases and J 7 bases; nucleotides not matched to a gene: 15. CDR1 is MNHEY, CDR2 SVGEGT, per germline. CDR3 DNA sequence: TGTGCCAGCAGACCTCCCCTAGCGGGAGTCCCGAATGAGCAGTACTTC. This translates into CASRPPLAGVPNEQYF.

This clonotype was seen many times. This rearrangement joins TRBV18 to TRBJ1-1, with D possibly being TRBD1 (6 bases). The CDR3 loop spans 15 amino acids. V lost 8 bases and J lost 0, with 16 bases in between. Germline-derived CDR1 and CDR2 are KGHSH and LQKENI. The CDR3 sequence is CASRTGGSMNTEAFF. The CDR3 nucleotides read TGTGCCAGCCGAACGGGGGGCTCCATGAACACTGAAGCTTTCTTT.

This clonotype was seen just once. This chain links TRBV12-3 or TRBV12-4 with TRBJ1-1; TRBD1 is a possible D gene (6 bases). V was cut by 7 bases and J by 6 bases, with 15 bases left in between. CDR3 length: 13 residues. CDR3 sequence (DNA): TGTGCCAGCACCCCGTATAGGGGGGCTGAAGCTTTCTTT. This gives the protein CASTPYRGAEAFF.

V and J are TRBV7-2 and TRBJ1-2; D uncertain. The germline V and J ends were trimmed by 1 base and 4 bases, with 13 bases remaining between them. Per the germline V gene, CDR1 is SGHTA and CDR2 is FQGNSA. The CDR3 covers 15 residues. The CDR3 is CASSLGHAILYGYTF. Written as DNA, the CDR3 is TGTGCCAGCAGCTTAGGACACGCCATCCTCTATGGCTACACCTTC.

The rearrangement joins TRBV7-3 to TRBJ1-4; D perhaps matches TRBD1 (6 bases). The V and J ends lost 0 bases and 3 bases respectively, with 8 bases between them. Germline values: CDR1 SGHTA, CDR2 FQGTGA. CDR3 length equals 15 residues. For the CDR3, the DNA is TGTGCCAGCAGCTTAACAGGGGGGCCTAATGAAAAACTGTTTTTT. Residues: CASSLTGGPNEKLFF.

This rearrangement joins TRBV6-4 to TRBJ2-1; D is unresolved. The germline V and J ends were trimmed by 2 bases and 0 bases, with 8 bases remaining between them. CDR1 is MRHNA, CDR2 SNTAGT, per germline. The CDR3 loop spans 15 amino acids. CDR3 sequence: CASSDDRSSYNEQFF. The DNA for the CDR3 is TGTGCCAGCAGTGACGATCGGAGCTCCTACAATGAGCAGTTCTTC.

This clonotype was counted a few times. In DNA, the CDR3 is TGTGCCAGCAGTTTAAGAGATCGTTACACTGAAGCTTTCTTT. This encodes CASSLRDRYTEAFF. The chain combines TRBV12-3 or TRBV12-4 with TRBJ1-1; D gene uncertain. V was clipped by 2 bases and J by 3 bases, with 10 bases between them. The CDR3 runs 14 residues.

This clonotype was detected only a few times. The V and J genes are TRBV18 and TRBJ1-4; no reliable D call. Trimming left V 3 bases short and J 1 base short, with 12 bases between. Germline CDR1 KGHSH, CDR2 LQKENI. The CDR3 is made up of 16 amino acids. Here the CDR3 reads CASSPLIGQTNEKLFF. As DNA, the CDR3 is TGTGCCAGCTCACCTCTAATTGGGCAAACTAATGAAAAACTGTTTTTT.

In this sample, this clonotype turned up a few times. The chain joins TRBV9 to TRBJ1-2; D is ambiguous. CDR1 and CDR2 (germline): SGDLS, YYNGEE. Trimming took 3 bases from V and 4 from J, leaving 16 bases between them. The CDR3 is made up of 15 amino acids. This CDR3 is CASSGGRVSVYGYTF. CDR3 sequence (DNA): TGTGCCAGCAGCGGAGGAAGGGTATCAGTCTATGGCTACACCTTC. Looking up the rest from reference TRBV9 and TRBJ1-2 gives the full variable domain: DSGVTQTPKHLITATGQRVTLRCSPRSGDLSVYWYQQSLDQGLQFLIQYYNGEERAKGNILERFSAQQFPDLHSELNLSSLELGDSALYFCASSGGRVSVYGYTFGSGTRLTVV.

Ten or more counts support this clonotype. The chain carries TRBV28 and TRBJ2-7; weak D call: TRBD2 (5 bases). V was trimmed by 1 base and J by 1 base, leaving 11 bases between them. Germline loops: CDR1 MDHEN, CDR2 SYDVKM. The CDR3 spans 15 residues. As DNA, the CDR3 is TGTGCCAGCAGTTTATCTTCGGGCGGGTCCTACGAGCAGTACTTC. This codes for CASSLSSGGSYEQYF.

This clonotype occurred many times. The chain couples TRBV7-2 to TRBJ2-3, with 7 bases lining up with TRBD1. Germline trimming cut 3 bases from V and 9 bases from J; bases unmatched to any gene: 3. The CDR3 is made up of 12 amino acids. CDR1 and CDR2 (germline): SGHTA, FQGNSA. CDR3 amino acids: CASSFPRGTQYF. The CDR3 DNA reads as TGTGCCAGCAGCTTCCCCAGGGGGACGCAGTATTTT.

This clonotype has just a few counts. The chain is built from TRBV28 and TRBJ1-4, with a weak D call TRBD1 (5 bases). Germline V gene sequence: CDR1 MDHEN, CDR2 SYDVKM. CDR3 length: 15 amino acids. Trimming cost V 6 bases and J 10 bases, with 21 bases left between them. The CDR3 nucleotides are TGTGCCAGCAGCCCGGGGGACCAAGGTCCCCCAAAACTGTTTTTT. Protein: CASSPGDQGPPKLFF.

This clonotype has a handful of counts. This chain links TRBV7-2 with TRBJ1-1, with D maybe TRBD1 (5 bases). Per the germline V gene, CDR1 is SGHTA and CDR2 is FQGNSA. The CDR3 is 15 residues long. Deletions cut 4 bases from V and 7 bases from J, with 19 bases between. As DNA, the CDR3 is TGTGCCAGCAGCTCGCACGGGGGAGAACTTTATGAAGCTTTCTTT. Translated: CASSSHGGELYEAFF.

The chain has TRBV7-2 and TRBJ2-7, with TRBD2 matching 9 bases. Germline lookup yields CDR1 SGHTA and CDR2 FQGNSA. There are 13 residues in the CDR3. V gave up 4 bases and J gave up 5 bases; unmatched junction bases: 3. The CDR3 spells CASSSSGAHEQYF. Here the CDR3 DNA reads TGTGCCAGCAGCTCTAGCGGGGCGCACGAGCAGTACTTC. The whole variable domain, remainder taken from reference TRBV7-2 and TRBJ2-7, is GAGVSQSPSNKVTEKGKDVELRCDPISGHTALYWYRQSLGQGLEFLIYFQGNSAPDKSGLPSDRFSAERTGGSVSTLTIQRTQQEDSAVYLCASSSSGAHEQYFGPGTRLTVT.

This chain links TRBV28 with TRBJ1-1; maybe TRBD1 (5 bases). The V gene's germline CDR1 is MDHEN and CDR2 SYDVKM. Trimming shortened V by 7 bases and J by 3 bases, and 9 bases separated the two germline ends. There are 12 residues in the CDR3. The CDR3: CASIGGHTEAFF. DNA for the CDR3: TGTGCCAGCATCGGGGGTCACACTGAAGCTTTCTTT.